The clone carrying this T cell receptor beta chain was recorded only once. What it binds is not known. Per the germline V gene, CDR1 is SGHTA and CDR2 is FQGTGA. The CDR3 is made up of 15 amino acids. The V gene lost 5 bases and the J gene lost 1 base, with 15 bases spanning the gap. The data were taken from a study of cytotoxic CD8 clonotypes in ibrutinib-treated CLL. For the study at large: Among responders, some 25 were partial and 2 complete; after median roughly 65 months, about 15 stayed remitted and some twelve progressed. Overall study findings and caveats: Rare overall, public clonotypes shrank or held steady under therapy.

Cryopreserved PBMCs provided roughly 2 micrograms of genomic DNA for the TCR beta libraries. Researchers set a sequencing depth target of 1 in 200,000 to 1 in 1 million T cells. Profiled with immunoSEQ multiplex PCR; TCRdb holds only in-frame clones, not every one. Among about 310,000 clones, about 77% were seen once, and the ten largest hold 6.5% to 8%. V and J are TRBV7-3 and TRBJ2-7; D is possibly TRBD2 (6 bases). Source: PBMCs, taken before ibrutinib treatment. The origin of this receptor is a human donor with chronic lymphocytic leukemia. CDR3 DNA sequence: TGTGCCAGCAGCAAGGTCTCGGGAGCTTCCTACGAGCAGTACTTC. It translates to CASSKVSGASYEQYF.